This T cell receptor (beta chain) comes out of a study of cytomegalovirus exposure and HLA in healthy donors. On the study more broadly: Early release data held roughly 90 million unique TCRs from HLA-typed donors. Genotyping showed roughly 77% of approximately 430 donors falling in the Caucasian-associated ancestry cluster.

Trimming cost V 1 base and J 5 bases, with 15 bases left between them. The CDR3 sequence is 14 residues long. Germline lookup yields CDR1 GTSNPN and CDR2 SVGIG (reference sequence). Broader study findings: It was reported in a later analysis that an Asian-associated ancestry cluster showed fewer N-insertions than the approximately 690-donor mean. The study dropped some indistinguishable V segments, TRBV6-2 and TRBV6-3 among them.

On this clone: Its antigen is unidentified.

The PCR had 60 Vbeta and 13 Jbeta primers. Repertoires were generated with immunoSEQ multiplex PCR, while TCRdb's copy carries only in-frame clones and drops some. The table includes 150,000 to 200,000 clones, 80% to 85% detected once. This receptor was obtained from a boy aged 5-17 years in good health and CMV-seronegative. Sequenced sample: PBMCs. This chain links TRBV30 with TRBJ2-7; no clear D gene. The CDR3 DNA reads as TGTGCCTGGAGTGACCCGCAATCGGTTGACGAGCAGTACTTC. Translated: CAWSDPQSVDEQYF.